The rows below give T cell receptor beta chains drawn from one sample of a study of Ad26.COV2.S vaccination and SARS-CoV-2 variants. Sequencing used immunoSEQ multiplex PCR; TCRdb keeps in-frame clones, though not all of them. Here the sample spans 430,000 or so clones, 89% being singletons. Source: peripheral blood, taken in a trial of Ad26.COV2.S vaccine versus placebo. The receptors originated from a person aged 18-60 years who received the Ad26.COV2.S COVID-19 vaccine or a placebo. CDR3s include the opening cysteine and the closing phenylalanine or tryptophan. For some rows the clone size is stated as once, few or many, or as a class when expanded; others skip it.

TRBV21-1	TRBJ2-2	NA	CASTASQDRGRDTGELFF
TRBV5-1	TRBJ2-5	once	CASSLLRGAKETQYF
TRBV18	TRBJ1-5	NA	CASSPGTGDNQPQHF
TRBV3-1/TRBV3-2	TRBJ2-7	NA	CASSRQGTYEQYF
TRBV30	TRBJ2-6	NA	CASPGGSLSGANVLTF
TRBV6-6	TRBJ1-2	NA	CASSYGRGYTF
TRBV7-9	TRBJ1-6	NA	CASSRSRNPLNSPLHF
TRBV28	TRBJ1-1	NA	CASVAGGGTEAFF
TRBV2	TRBJ2-7	NA	CASSLQVYEQYF
TRBV7-9	TRBJ1-3	NA	CASSSRDSSGNTIYF
TRBV18	TRBJ2-1	NA	CASSPILQEKEFF
TRBV5-4	TRBJ2-1	NA	CASGTGEKNEQFF
TRBV4-3	TRBJ2-2	NA	CASAFYVAGGTGELFF
TRBV9	TRBJ1-2	NA	CASSVGLGRDYGYTF
TRBV5-6	TRBJ1-1	NA	CASSFNWPMVTEAFF
TRBV7-9	TRBJ1-2	NA	CASSLVPNYGYTF
TRBV28	TRBJ1-5	NA	CASSRDHTRPQHF
TRBV5-1	TRBJ2-2	NA	CASSLGLADTGELFF
TRBV4-1	TRBJ2-7	NA	CASSQRAGGVLYEQYF
TRBV5-4	TRBJ1-1	NA	CASSLDQRTEAFF
TRBV19	TRBJ2-1	NA	CASSVRETLGEQFF
TRBV7-9	TRBJ1-6	NA	CASSWTGTGRSPLHF
TRBV5-6	TRBJ1-6	NA	CASSPGPRYNSPLHF
TRBV5-4	TRBJ2-3	NA	CASSSAAGPSSTDTQYF
TRBV18	TRBJ1-5	NA	CASSPRSTAGNQPQHF
TRBV10-1	TRBJ1-5	NA	CASRIVQGGNQPQHF
TRBV6-5	TRBJ1-4	NA	CASSSKPGQGNEKLFF
TRBV29-1	TRBJ2-1	NA	CSVRFYEQFF
TRBV15	TRBJ1-1	NA	CATSRDLVAEAFF
TRBV5-6	TRBJ1-5	NA	CASSWGGQPQHF
TRBV15	TRBJ2-4	NA	CATSRSDMTQGIQYF
TRBV7-6	TRBJ2-2	NA	CASSLEPGQYTGELFF
TRBV5-1	TRBJ2-2	NA	CASRGTGASGELFF
TRBV2	TRBJ1-3	NA	CASRARWQGPGNTIYF
TRBV13	TRBJ1-2	NA	CASSSSRQGANYGYTF
TRBV18	TRBJ1-2	NA	CASSLLAGTQYVGGYTF
TRBV28	TRBJ1-2	NA	CASSFSDRALGGYTF
TRBV7-9	TRBJ1-2	NA	CASSRDTGGYTF
TRBV18	TRBJ2-1	NA	CASSPPGTDEQFF
TRBV25-1	TRBJ2-5	NA	CASSEFMRGQETQYF
TRBV11-1	TRBJ2-5	NA	CASSLEATLLWAQYF
TRBV7-9	TRBJ1-1	NA	CASSRMGLSEAFF
TRBV2	TRBJ2-3	NA	CASGKGASFTDTQYF
TRBV27	TRBJ2-1	NA	CASSLYFGGGKYNEQFF
TRBV15	TRBJ2-2	NA	CATSSWGRGTGELFF
TRBV19	TRBJ1-4	NA	CASSILANEKLFF
TRBV18	TRBJ1-1	NA	CASSSTGSTEAFF
TRBV28	TRBJ1-6	NA	CASSLGWGQGVSPLHF
TRBV28	TRBJ2-3	NA	CAGGTSATSGGEDTQYF
TRBV2	TRBJ1-3	NA	CASSGYKGDTIYF
TRBV7-8	TRBJ2-2	NA	CASSPRTGPNTGELFF
TRBV5-6	TRBJ1-6	NA	CASSGWTGDNSPLHF
TRBV4-3	TRBJ1-3	NA	CASSQPGTGNTIYF
TRBV19	TRBJ2-2	NA	CASSIGASINTGELFF
TRBV5-1	TRBJ1-6	NA	CASSLEGQYNSPLHF